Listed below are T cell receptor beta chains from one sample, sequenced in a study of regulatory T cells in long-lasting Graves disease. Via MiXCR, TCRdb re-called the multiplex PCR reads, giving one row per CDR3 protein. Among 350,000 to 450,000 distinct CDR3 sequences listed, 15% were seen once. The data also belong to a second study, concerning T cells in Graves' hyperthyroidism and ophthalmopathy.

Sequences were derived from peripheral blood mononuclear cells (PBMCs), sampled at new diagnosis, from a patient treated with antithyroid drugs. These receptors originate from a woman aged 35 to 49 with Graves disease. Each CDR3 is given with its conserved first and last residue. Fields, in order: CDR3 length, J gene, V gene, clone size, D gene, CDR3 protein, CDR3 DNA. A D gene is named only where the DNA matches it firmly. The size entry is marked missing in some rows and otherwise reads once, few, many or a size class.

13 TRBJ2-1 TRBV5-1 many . CASSSPHYNEQFF TGCGCCAGCAGCTCGCCCCACTACAATGAGCAGTTCTTC
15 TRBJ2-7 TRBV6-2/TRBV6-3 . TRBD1 CASSAGQASGYEQYF TGTGCCAGCAGCGCCGGACAGGCCAGCGGATACGAGCAGTACTTC
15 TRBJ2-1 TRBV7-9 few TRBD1 CASTLDGTGPNEQFF TGTGCCAGCACACTAGACGGGACAGGGCCAAATGAGCAGTTCTTC
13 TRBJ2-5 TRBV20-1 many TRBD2 CSAQTSAKETQYF TGCAGTGCCCAGACTAGCGCAAAAGAGACCCAGTACTTC
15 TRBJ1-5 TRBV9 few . CASSVDGYSNQPQHF TGTGCCAGCAGCGTTGACGGATATAGCAATCAGCCCCAGCATTTT
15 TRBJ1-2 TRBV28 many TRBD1 CASSSRTGEVKRYTF TGTGCCAGCAGTTCGAGGACAGGGGAGGTCAAGCGCTACACCTTC
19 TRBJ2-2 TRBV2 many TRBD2 CASSEVGLADNWYTGELFF TGTGCCAGCAGTGAAGTGGGACTAGCGGACAATTGGTACACCGGGGAGCTGTTTTTT
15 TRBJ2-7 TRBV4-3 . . CASSQARGGTYEQYF TGCGCCAGCAGCCAAGCCAGGGGGGGAACCTACGAGCAGTACTTC
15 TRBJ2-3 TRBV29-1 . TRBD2 CSVAGLAGEVDTQYF TGCAGCGTTGCTGGACTAGCGGGAGAGGTAGATACGCAGTATTTT
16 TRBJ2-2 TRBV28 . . CASGEEREANTGELFF TGTGCCAGCGGAGAGGAGAGGGAGGCGAACACCGGGGAGCTGTTTTTT
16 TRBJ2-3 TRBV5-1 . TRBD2 CASSLDGSGSTDTQYF TGCGCCAGCAGCTTGGATGGTAGCGGGAGCACAGATACGCAGTATTTT
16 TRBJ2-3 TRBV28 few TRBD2 CASRDTSGKQKDTQYF TGTGCCAGCAGGGATACTAGCGGAAAGCAAAAAGATACGCAGTATTTT
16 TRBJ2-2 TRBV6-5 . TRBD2 CASSYSVSGSPGELFF TGTGCCAGCAGTTACTCTGTTAGCGGGAGCCCCGGGGAGCTGTTTTTT
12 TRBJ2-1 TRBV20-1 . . CSAREGGVEQFF TGCAGTGCTAGAGAAGGAGGGGTTGAGCAGTTCTTC
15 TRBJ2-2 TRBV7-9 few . CASSLGRVASGELFF TGTGCCAGCAGCTTAGGCAGGGTGGCCTCCGGGGAGCTGTTTTTT
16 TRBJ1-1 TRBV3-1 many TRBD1 CASSLGTGVINTEAFF TGTGCCAGCAGCCTCGGGACAGGGGTCATAAACACTGAAGCTTTCTTT
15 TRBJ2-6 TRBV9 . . CASSTQGFGANVLTF TGTGCCAGCAGCACACAGGGTTTTGGGGCCAACGTCCTGACTTTC
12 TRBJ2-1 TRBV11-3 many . CASSLVRPPVFF TGTGCCAGCAGCTTAGTTCGTCCGCCGGTGTTCTTC
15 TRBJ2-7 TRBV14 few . CASSHIISPTYEQYF TGTGCCAGCAGCCACATTATAAGCCCTACCTACGAGCAGTACTTC
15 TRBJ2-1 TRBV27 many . CASSSGVSSYNEQFF TGTGCCAGCAGCTCGGGGGTTTCCTCCTACAATGAGCAGTTCTTC
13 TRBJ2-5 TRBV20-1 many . CSARHTGWETQYF TGCAGTGCTAGACACACAGGGTGGGAGACCCAGTACTTC
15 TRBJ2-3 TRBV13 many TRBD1 CASSLVGQGTDTQYF TGTGCCAGCAGCTTAGTGGGACAGGGCACAGATACGCAGTATTTT
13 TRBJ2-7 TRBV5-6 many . CASSVDYSHEQYF TGTGCCAGCAGCGTGGACTACTCCCACGAGCAGTACTTC
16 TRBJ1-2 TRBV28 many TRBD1 CASSLSMGRGNYGYTF TGTGCCAGCAGTTTGTCCATGGGCAGGGGGAACTATGGCTACACCTTC
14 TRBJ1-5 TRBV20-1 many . CSARGLRPNQPQHF TGCAGTGCTCGGGGGCTTCGTCCCAATCAGCCCCAGCATTTT
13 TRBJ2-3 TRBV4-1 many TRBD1 CASSRTGIDTQYF TGCGCCAGCAGCCGGACAGGCATAGATACGCAGTATTTT
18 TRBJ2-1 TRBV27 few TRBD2 CASSSTSGGPSLNGEQFF TGTGCCAGCAGTTCAACTAGCGGGGGTCCCAGTTTAAATGGTGAGCAGTTCTTC
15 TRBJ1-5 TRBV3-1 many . CASSLGAPGNQPQHF TGTGCCAGCAGCCTAGGGGCCCCAGGCAATCAGCCCCAGCATTTT
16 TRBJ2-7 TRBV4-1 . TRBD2 CASSQSLAGAPYEQYF TGCGCCAGCAGCCAATCCTTAGCGGGAGCCCCCTACGAGCAGTACTTC
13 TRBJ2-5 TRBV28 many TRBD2 CASSGTTRGTQYF TGTGCCAGCAGTGGGACTACCCGGGGGACCCAGTACTTC
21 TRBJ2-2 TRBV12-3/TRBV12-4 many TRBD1 CASSLTRLLGVGQGAGGELFF TGTGCCAGCAGTTTAACGAGGCTCCTAGGAGTGGGACAGGGGGCCGGCGGGGAGCTGTTTTTT
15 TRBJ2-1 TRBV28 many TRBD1 CASSGNRGLVNEQFF TGTGCCAGCAGTGGAAACAGGGGCTTGGTTAATGAGCAGTTCTTC
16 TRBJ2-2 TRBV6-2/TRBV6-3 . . CASRPPESPNTGELFF TGTGCCAGCAGACCGCCGGAAAGCCCGAACACCGGGGAGCTGTTTTTT
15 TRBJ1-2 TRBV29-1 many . CSVDPGVSTNYGYTF TGCAGCGTGGACCCGGGTGTGTCAACTAACTATGGCTACACCTTC
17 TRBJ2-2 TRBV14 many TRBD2 CASSQDLGTSFTGELFF TGTGCCAGCAGCCAAGATTTGGGGACTAGCTTTACCGGGGAGCTGTTTTTT
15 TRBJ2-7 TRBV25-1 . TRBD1 CASSERVGGGYEQYF TGTGCCAGCAGTGAACGGGTAGGGGGCGGGTACGAGCAGTACTTC
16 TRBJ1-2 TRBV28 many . CASSFNLGGRNYGYTF TGTGCCAGCAGTTTCAACCTTGGAGGCAGGAACTATGGCTACACCTTC
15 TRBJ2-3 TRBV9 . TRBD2 CASSPMREGGDTQYF TGTGCCAGCAGCCCCATGCGGGAGGGTGGGGATACGCAGTATTTT
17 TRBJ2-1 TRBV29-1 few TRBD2 CSVEGHLAGGPYNEQFF TGCAGCGTTGAAGGTCACCTAGCGGGAGGGCCCTACAATGAGCAGTTCTTC
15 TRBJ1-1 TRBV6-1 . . CASSRLAHTNTEAFF TGTGCCAGCAGTAGACTGGCACATACGAACACTGAAGCTTTCTTT
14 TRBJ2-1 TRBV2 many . CASSSQEGGEEQFF TGTGCCAGCAGTAGCCAGGAAGGGGGGGAAGAGCAGTTCTTC
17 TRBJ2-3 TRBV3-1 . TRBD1 CASSRKTGQSLTDTQYF TGTGCCAGCAGCCGCAAGACAGGGCAAAGCCTCACAGATACGCAGTATTTT
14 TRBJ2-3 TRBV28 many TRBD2 CASSLRESVDTQYF TGTGCCAGCAGTTTGCGGGAGTCGGTAGATACGCAGTATTTT
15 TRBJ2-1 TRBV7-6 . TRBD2 CASSLETSGGGKQFF TGTGCCAGCAGCTTGGAGACTAGCGGGGGGGGGAAGCAGTTCTTC
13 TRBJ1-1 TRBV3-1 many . CASSQVVRDEAFF TGTGCCAGCAGCCAAGTCGTGAGGGATGAAGCTTTCTTT
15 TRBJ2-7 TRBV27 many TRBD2 CASSLRLATGSEQYF TGTGCCAGCAGTTTACGACTAGCGACCGGGAGCGAGCAGTACTTC
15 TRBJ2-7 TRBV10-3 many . CAISESLRGSSEQYF TGTGCCATCAGTGAGTCGTTGAGGGGGTCAAGCGAGCAGTACTTC
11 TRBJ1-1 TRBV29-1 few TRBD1 CSLNRGTEAFF TGCAGCCTTAACAGGGGTACTGAAGCTTTCTTT
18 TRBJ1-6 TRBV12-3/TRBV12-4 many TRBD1 CASSLNNGQATLHSPLHF TGTGCCAGCAGCCTTAACAACGGACAGGCGACCCTACATTCACCCCTCCACTTT
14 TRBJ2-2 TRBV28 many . CASSLYAGSGELFF TGTGCCAGCAGTTTATATGCCGGCTCCGGGGAGCTGTTTTTT
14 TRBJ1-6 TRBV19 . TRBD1 CASSREGAISPLHF TGTGCCAGTAGTCGTGAGGGGGCAATTTCACCCCTCCACTTT
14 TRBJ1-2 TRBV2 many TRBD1 CASGGDSSIGGYTF TGTGCCAGCGGGGGGGACAGTTCGATCGGCGGCTACACCTTC